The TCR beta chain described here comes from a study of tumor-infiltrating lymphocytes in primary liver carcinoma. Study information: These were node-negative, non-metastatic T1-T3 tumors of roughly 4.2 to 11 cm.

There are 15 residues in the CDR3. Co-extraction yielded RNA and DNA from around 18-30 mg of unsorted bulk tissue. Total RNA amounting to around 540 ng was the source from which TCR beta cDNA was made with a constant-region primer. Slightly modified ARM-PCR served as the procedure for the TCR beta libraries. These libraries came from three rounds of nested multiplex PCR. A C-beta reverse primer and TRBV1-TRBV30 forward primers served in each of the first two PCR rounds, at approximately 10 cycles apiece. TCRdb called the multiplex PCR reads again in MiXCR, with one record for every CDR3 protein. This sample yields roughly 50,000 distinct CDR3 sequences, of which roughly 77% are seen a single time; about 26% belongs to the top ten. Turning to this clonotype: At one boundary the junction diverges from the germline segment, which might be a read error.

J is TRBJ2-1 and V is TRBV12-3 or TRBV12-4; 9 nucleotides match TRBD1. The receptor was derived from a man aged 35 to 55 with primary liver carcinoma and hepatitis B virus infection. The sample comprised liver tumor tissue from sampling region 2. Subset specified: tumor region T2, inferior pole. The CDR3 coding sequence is TGTGCCAGCAGTGCGACGGGACAGGGATACATTGAGCAGTTCTTT. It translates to CASSATGQGYIEQFF.